These T cell receptor beta chains were read from a single sample in a study of a mutant IDH1 vaccine in newly diagnosed glioma. Antigens for these TCRs are unknown. The protocol was immunoSEQ multiplex PCR, while the TCRdb copy is restricted to in-frame clones and leaves out a portion. The data show around 100,000 clones, with just under 90% seen just once and roughly 0.78% held by the top ten. Sequencing used PBMCs, obtained from a glioma patient whose treatment included an IDH1 peptide vaccine. The origin of the receptors is a woman aged 45-60 years with glioma. The CDR3 runs from the conserved cysteine through the conserved F or W. The order of the fields is CDR3 protein, V gene, J gene.

CDR3 protein: CSVGRAGTNTEAFF
V gene: TRBV29-1
J gene: TRBJ1-1

CDR3 protein: CASSDTGAPGVEQFF
V gene: TRBV6-4
J gene: TRBJ2-1

CDR3 protein: CASSPGTIYEQYF
V gene: TRBV5-1
J gene: TRBJ2-7

CDR3 protein: CASRVTGEYKNIQYF
V gene: TRBV6-5
J gene: TRBJ2-4

CDR3 protein: CASSLRGNTIYF
V gene: TRBV28
J gene: TRBJ1-3

CDR3 protein: CASSLGLSRDPGQQYF
V gene: TRBV28
J gene: TRBJ2-7

CDR3 protein: CASSIARKGGDGYTF
V gene: TRBV19
J gene: TRBJ1-2

CDR3 protein: CASIASGYSNYGYTF
V gene: TRBV28
J gene: TRBJ1-2

CDR3 protein: CAWRQGKTTQYF
V gene: TRBV30
J gene: TRBJ2-5

CDR3 protein: CASSHLPGLAGVDGTQYF
V gene: TRBV4-2
J gene: TRBJ2-5